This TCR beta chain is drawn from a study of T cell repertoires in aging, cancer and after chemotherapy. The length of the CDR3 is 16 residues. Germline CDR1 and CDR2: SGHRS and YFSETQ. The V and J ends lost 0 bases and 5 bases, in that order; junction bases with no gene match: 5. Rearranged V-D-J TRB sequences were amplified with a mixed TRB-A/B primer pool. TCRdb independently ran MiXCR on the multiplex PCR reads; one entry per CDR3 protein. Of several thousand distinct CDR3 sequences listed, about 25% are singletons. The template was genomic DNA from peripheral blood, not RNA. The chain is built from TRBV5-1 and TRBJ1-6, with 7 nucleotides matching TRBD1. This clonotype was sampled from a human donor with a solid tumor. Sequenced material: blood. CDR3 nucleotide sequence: TGCGCCAGCAGCTTGGCCCCGGGACAGAATAATTCACCCCTCCACTTT. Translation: CASSLAPGQNNSPLHF.